The clone carrying this TCR beta chain showed up just a few times. Its antigen is as yet unknown. The source of the sample is a study of post-analysis software for immune sequencing data. Incorporated into the TCR beta cDNA libraries were unique molecular identifiers, which served to reduce PCR and sequencing biases. TCRdb reanalysed the PCR reads using MiXCR and keeps one entry per CDR3 protein. The table includes 430,000 or so distinct CDR3 sequences, approximately 37% detected once. Study outcomes and limitations: Controls had lower frequencies than patients of a few TRBV segments, which included TRBV5-6, TRBV5-1 and TRBV20-1.

V shed 7 bases and J shed 11 bases, with 24 bases lying between them. This CDR3 spans 14 amino acids. The germline CDR1 and CDR2 sequences are SQVTM and ANQGSEA. Sequenced material: blood. This TCR derives from a girl aged 2 to 10 with multiple sclerosis. The J gene is TRBJ2-1, the V gene TRBV29-1, with D perhaps being TRBD1 or TRBD2 (5 bases each). The CDR3: CSGRFPGPTMKQFF. CDR3 bases: TGCAGCGGGAGATTTCCGGGACCAACAATGAAGCAGTTCTTC.